This T cell receptor beta chain is drawn from a study of CD8 T cells in Susac syndrome. The overall study: At the time of blood draw, patients with Susac syndrome were therapy-naive, receiving corticosteroids, or receiving intravenous immunoglobulin alone.

Reverse transcription used about 0.5 to 1 ug RNA and random hexamers. TCRdb redid the calling of the immunoSEQ multiplex PCR reads with MiXCR, one entry per CDR3 protein. The data contain under 110,000 distinct CDR3 sequences, less than 95% of them singletons. Sequencing of TCR beta was undertaken in CD8+ and CD4+ T cells derived from blood. Sample: CD8+ T cells from PBMCs. The receptor comes from a human donor with Susac syndrome.

This chain's CDR3 is CASSLQWGWQETQYF. The CDR3 coding sequence is TGTGCCAGCAGTTTACAGTGGGGGTGGCAAGAGACCCAGTACTTC. V is TRBV12-3 or TRBV12-4 and J is TRBJ2-5; D might be TRBD1 or TRBD2, each matching 5 bases. This CDR3 is 15 amino acids long. V lost 2 bases to trimming and J lost 2 bases, with 12 bases between them.